Each of the 28 T cell receptor beta chains below was sequenced from the same sample in a study of OX40 agonist ivuxolimab in advanced cancers. The library came from the immunoSEQ multiplex PCR assay. In TCRdb, the immuneACCESS table is reduced to in-frame sequences with V and J assigned. These tables do not hold every clone; where another copy was compared, an unresolved V gene accounts for under half, and the others remain unexplained. Within this sample are 66,000 or so clones, with around 93% of them counted one time only. Roughly 25% of the sample is held by the ten biggest clonotypes. The material was CD4+ or CD8+ T cells sorted from blood, obtained in a trial of the OX40 agonist ivuxolimab. These receptor sequences come from an adult with an advanced solid tumor such as melanoma, head and neck, liver or kidney cancer.

V gene TRBV29-1 combines with J gene TRBJ1-5; D not certain. The ends were cut back, 8 bases at V and 5 bases at J, with 19 bases in the middle. From germline, CDR1 is SQVTM and CDR2 ANQGSEA. This CDR3 is 14 amino acids long. The CDR3 is CSPMGSPQYQPQHF. The CDR3 DNA sequence: TGCAGCCCCATGGGGTCCCCCCAATATCAGCCCCAGCATTTT. The entire variable domain, with the rest obtained from reference TRBV29-1 and TRBJ1-5, is as follows: SAVISQKPSRDICQRGTSLTIQCQVDSQVTMMFWYRQQPGQSLTLIATANQGSEATYESGFVIDKFPISRPNLTFSTLTVSNMSPEDSSIYLCSPMGSPQYQPQHFGDGTRLSIL.

This clone appeared a single time. The chain recombines TRBV9 with TRBJ2-3; D might be TRBD2 (7 bases). The CDR3 covers 16 residues. CDR1 and CDR2 from the germline V gene are SGDLS and YYNGEE. The V and J ends lost 0 bases and 2 bases respectively, with 13 bases between them. DNA of the CDR3: TGTGCCAGCAGCGTAGTGGCGGGGGCCCACACAGATACGCAGTATTTT. Amino acids: CASSVVAGAHTDTQYF.

The CDR3 nucleotides read TGTGCCAGCAGCTCAGGGACAGCCCCCTACGAGCAGTACTTC. It specifies CASSSGTAPYEQYF. The chain is built from TRBV11-3 and TRBJ2-7; 7 nucleotides agree with TRBD1. This CDR3 is built from 14 residues. Trimming at V came to 4 bases and at J to 2 bases, leaving 5 bases not matched to a gene. Germline V gene lookup returns CDR1 SGHNT and CDR2 YENEEA.

This chain connects TRBV29-1 to TRBJ2-3; 8 bases agree with TRBD1. Trimming removed 6 bases from V and 3 bases from J; junction bases left unmatched: 11. This CDR3 is 15 amino acids long. Germline lookup yields CDR1 SQVTM and CDR2 ANQGSEA. CDR3 sequence reads: CSVMTGEFGTDTQYF. CDR3 coding DNA: TGCAGCGTGATGACAGGGGAATTTGGTACAGATACGCAGTATTTT.

The V and J genes are TRBV6-6 and TRBJ2-2; TRBD1 is a possible D gene (7 bases). The CDR3 spans 14 residues. The V gene lost 2 bases and the J gene lost 6 bases, with 10 bases spanning the gap. The germline CDR1 and CDR2 sequences are MNHNY and SVGAGI (reference sequence). The CDR3 protein is CASSYVRGAGELFF. The CDR3 nucleotides read TGTGCCAGCAGTTACGTCAGGGGGGCCGGGGAGCTGTTTTTT.

This clone appeared once. The V gene is TRBV10-3, the J gene TRBJ2-1, with 12 bases fitting TRBD2. The V gene's germline CDR1 is ENHRY and CDR2 SYGVKD. Unmatched junction bases numbered 4, after V lost 7 bases and J lost 0 bases. This CDR3 is built from 16 residues. CDR3 sequence (DNA): TGTGCCATCACTTGGACTAGCGGGACCTCCTACAATGAGCAGTTCTTC. Translating gives CAITWTSGTSYNEQFF.

This clone was recorded only once. This chain uses TRBV2 with TRBJ2-1, with D tentatively TRBD1 or TRBD2 (7 bases each). V lost 10 bases, J lost 8 bases, and 21 bases lay in between. In germline, CDR1 is SNHLY, CDR2 FYNNEI. CDR3 length: 14 amino acids. The CDR3 DNA follows: TGTGCCATCCCAGGGGGGGAGGGTGGCGATGAGCAGTTCTTC. Translated, it gives CAIPGGEGGDEQFF. Full variable domain (remainder filled in from reference TRBV2 and TRBJ2-1): EPEVTQTPSHQVTQMGQEVILRCVPISNHLYFYWYRQILGQKVEFLVSFYNNEISEKSEIFDDQFSVERPDGSNFTLKIRSTKLEDSAMYFCAIPGGEGGDEQFFGPGTRLTVL.

The chain has TRBV6-6 and TRBJ2-1, with 12 bases fitting TRBD2. The germline gives CDR1 MNHNY, CDR2 SVGAGI (reference sequence). This CDR3 region has 16 residues. Germline trimming cut 1 base from V and 4 bases from J; bases unmatched to any gene: 2. This CDR3 is CASSYYLAGGYNEQFF. DNA for the CDR3: TGTGCCAGCAGTTACTATCTAGCGGGGGGGTACAATGAGCAGTTCTTC.

The chain combines TRBV30 with TRBJ2-2, with TRBD1 as a possible D gene (6 bases). V was trimmed by 3 bases and J by 3 bases, leaving 11 bases between them. This CDR3 region has 14 residues. Germline assignment: CDR1 GTSNPN and CDR2 SVGIG (reference sequence). This chain's CDR3 is CAWRRGWDTGELFF. The CDR3 nucleotides are TGTGCCTGGAGAAGGGGGTGGGACACCGGGGAGCTGTTTTTT.

This clone was seen just once. The V gene is TRBV5-6, the J gene TRBJ2-5; D is undetermined. This CDR3 has 11 amino acids. Trimming removed 4 bases at V and 2 bases at J, with 3 bases between. Per germline, CDR1 SGHDT and CDR2 YYEEEE. For the CDR3, the DNA is TGTGCCAGCAGCATACAAGAGACCCAGTACTTC. Its translation is CASSIQETQYF.

The J gene is TRBJ2-2, the V gene TRBV10-3; D remains ambiguous. The CDR3 runs 13 residues. The germline gives CDR1 ENHRY, CDR2 SYGVKD. The V gene lost 1 base and the J gene lost 4 bases, with 4 bases spanning the gap. In DNA, the CDR3 is TGTGCCATCAGTGAGTTGATCACCGGGGAGCTGTTTTTT. It codes for CAISELITGELFF.

The chain uses TRBV7-9 and TRBJ1-4; TRBD1 agrees at 9 bases. Germline V lookup: CDR1 SEHNR, CDR2 FQNEAQ (reference sequence). This CDR3 has 14 residues. V lost 4 bases and J lost 7; bases outside the gene matches: 4. Here the CDR3 reads CASSSMDRGEKLFF. In DNA form, the CDR3 reads TGTGCCAGCAGCTCGATGGACAGGGGTGAAAAACTGTTTTTT.

This chain links TRBV5-1 with TRBJ2-3; D tentatively reads TRBD1 or TRBD2 (5 bases each). V lost 3 bases to trimming and J lost 2 bases, with 19 bases between them. From germline, CDR1 is SGHRS and CDR2 YFSETQ. The CDR3 is made up of 17 amino acids. Here the CDR3 reads CASSSSRPRVHTDTQYF. The CDR3 DNA is TGCGCCAGCAGCTCTAGCCGGCCCAGGGTTCACACAGATACGCAGTATTTT.

This clone occurred a few times. The chain is built from TRBV7-9 and TRBJ2-3; TRBD1 matches at 8 bases. The CDR3 runs to 16 residues. The germline gives CDR1 SEHNR, CDR2 FQNEAQ (reference sequence). Trimming removed 3 bases from V and 0 bases from J; junction bases left unmatched: 5. The CDR3 nucleotides read TGTGCCAGCAGCTTGGACAGGGCAACTAGCACAGATACGCAGTATTTT. Translating it yields CASSLDRATSTDTQYF. Full variable domain (remainder filled in from reference TRBV7-9 and TRBJ2-3): DTGVSQNPRHKITKRGQNVTFRCDPISEHNRLYWYRQTLGQGPEFLTYFQNEAQLEKSRLLSDRFSAERPKGSFSTLEIQRTEQGDSAMYLCASSLDRATSTDTQYFGPGTRLTVL.

The chain carries TRBV11-2 and TRBJ2-4, with D possibly matching TRBD2 (6 bases). CDR1 SGHAT and CDR2 FQNNGV come from the germline V gene. The CDR3 runs to 17 residues. The germline V and J ends were trimmed by 1 base and 3 bases, with 16 bases remaining between them. CDR3 protein: CASSLAIAEIGKNIQYF. The CDR3 DNA sequence: TGTGCCAGCAGCTTAGCTATAGCGGAAATAGGCAAAAACATTCAGTACTTC.

This chain connects TRBV5-8 to TRBJ1-5; 9 bases match TRBD1. Germline V lookup: CDR1 SGHTS, CDR2 YDEGEE. V was pared by 5 bases and J by 9 bases, with 6 bases of the junction left unmatched. The CDR3 totals 13 residues. The CDR3 loop is CASRDRGQRPQHF. As DNA, the CDR3 is TGTGCCAGCAGGGACAGGGGCCAGAGGCCCCAGCATTTT. The full variable domain, in which reference TRBV5-8 and TRBJ1-5 provide the parts outside the CDR3, is EAGVTQSPTHLIKTRGQQATLRCSPISGHTSVYWYQQALGLGLQFLLWYDEGEERNRGNFPPRFSGRQFPNYSSELNVNALELEDSALYLCASRDRGQRPQHFGDGTRLSIL.

The chain employs TRBV4-3 and TRBJ2-1; D ambiguous. Germline V lookup: CDR1 LGHNA, CDR2 YSLEER. Trimming left V 0 bases short and J 1 base short, with 10 bases between. The CDR3 contains 16 residues. CDR3 amino acids: CASSQEFLGSYNEQFF. Written as DNA, the CDR3 is TGCGCCAGCAGCCAAGAGTTCCTGGGTTCCTACAATGAGCAGTTCTTC.

This clone occurred a few times. This chain joins TRBV2 and TRBJ2-5, with D uncertain. In germline, CDR1 is SNHLY, CDR2 FYNNEI. The CDR3 extends over 12 amino acids. V gave up 2 bases and J gave up 5 bases, with 6 bases separating them. In DNA, the CDR3 is TGTGCCAGCAGTGAATGGGTGGAGACCCAGTACTTC. Residues: CASSEWVETQYF.

The chain recombines TRBV5-4 with TRBJ2-3; TRBD2 aligns across 11 bases. V lost 4 bases and J lost 4; bases outside the gene matches: 11. This CDR3 comprises 17 residues. The germline gives CDR1 SGHNT, CDR2 YYREEE (reference sequence). The CDR3 coding sequence is TGTGCCAGCAGCGTGTACCCACTAGCGGGGGCCTCAGATACGCAGTATTTT. Protein product: CASSVYPLAGASDTQYF.

The V gene is TRBV30, the J gene TRBJ2-7; TRBD2 might be the D (5 bases). V was trimmed by 2 bases and J by 3 bases, leaving 14 bases between them. CDR3 length equals 14 residues. Germline-derived CDR1 and CDR2 are GTSNPN and SVGIG (reference sequence). CDR3 in amino acids: CAWSKKIGVYEQYF. CDR3 in DNA: TGTGCCTGGAGTAAAAAAATCGGGGTCTACGAGCAGTACTTC.

As DNA, the CDR3 is TGTGCCAGCAGTGTGACAGGGGTCCACAATGAGCAGTTCTTC. This translates into CASSVTGVHNEQFF. The chain links TRBV25-1 to TRBJ2-1; TRBD1 matches 8 bases. Trimming took 4 bases from V and 5 from J; bases not matched to a gene: 4. This CDR3 has 14 residues. Germline loops: CDR1 MGHDK, CDR2 SYGVNS.

The V call is TRBV15, the J call TRBJ2-1, with 7 bases fitting TRBD2. The CDR3 covers 13 residues. Trimming removed 4 bases from V and 9 bases from J; junction bases left unmatched: 6. CDR1 and CDR2 (germline): LNHNV, YYDKDF (reference sequence). CDR3 DNA sequence: TGTGCCACCAGCACGAGATCTAGCGGTGAGCAGTTCTTC. Residues: CATSTRSSGEQFF.

This clone was found once. V gene TRBV4-1 combines with J gene TRBJ2-2; 9 nucleotides line up with TRBD2. From germline, CDR1 is MGHRA and CDR2 YSYEKL. V shed 0 bases, J shed 4 bases, and the junction held 9 bases outside the gene matches. CDR3 length equals 18 residues. The CDR3: CASSQEFLREGRTGELFF. CDR3 coding DNA: TGCGCCAGCAGCCAAGAGTTTCTGCGGGAGGGCCGCACCGGGGAGCTGTTTTTT.

This clone has a handful of counts. This chain joins TRBV28 and TRBJ2-1; 7 nucleotides align to TRBD2. Looked up from germline, CDR1 is MDHEN and CDR2 is SYDVKM. The CDR3 extends over 14 amino acids. The V gene end was trimmed by 5 bases and the J gene end by 7 bases; junction bases not matched to a gene: 8. The CDR3 region has the DNA TGTGCCAGCAGTAGGGACGGGAGGTCAAATGAGCAGTTCTTC. It translates to CASSRDGRSNEQFF. Looking up the rest from reference TRBV28 and TRBJ2-1 gives the full variable domain: DVKVTQSSRYLVKRTGEKVFLECVQDMDHENMFWYRQDPGLGLRLIYFSYDVKMKEKGDIPEGYSVSREKKERFSLILESASTNQTSMYLCASSRDGRSNEQFFGPGTRLTVL.

V usage is TRBV5-6 and J usage is TRBJ1-1, with D possibly TRBD1 on 5 matching bases. Trimming stripped 3 bases from V and 7 bases from J, with 13 bases between. The CDR3 extends over 13 amino acids. Per germline, CDR1 SGHDT and CDR2 YYEEEE. The CDR3 DNA follows: TGTGCCAGCAGCTGGGGGGTTCCGAGTGAAGCTTTCTTT. It codes for CASSWGVPSEAFF.

This sequence joins TRBV27 and TRBJ1-2, with D uncertain. V gave up 2 bases and J gave up 8 bases, with 12 bases separating them. The CDR3 sequence is 13 residues long. Germline CDR1 is MNHEY and CDR2 is SMNVEV (reference sequence). CDR3 sequence: CASSLGPLEGYTF. The CDR3 DNA is TGTGCCAGCAGTTTAGGCCCCCTAGAGGGCTACACCTTC.

The gene calls are TRBV28 and TRBJ1-5, with unresolved D. V lost 2 bases, J lost 9 bases, and 17 bases lay in between. Per the germline V gene, CDR1 is MDHEN and CDR2 is SYDVKM. There are 15 residues in the CDR3. CDR3 residues: CASSLIAGSGRPQHF. The CDR3 DNA is TGTGCCAGCAGTTTAATTGCTGGCAGCGGCCGGCCCCAGCATTTT.

The CDR3 spells CASSQDPTGVLGQNTIYF. CDR3 nucleotides: TGCGCCAGCAGCCAAGACCCGACAGGGGTTTTGGGGCAAAACACCATATATTTT. The rearrangement joins TRBV4-3 to TRBJ1-3; 8 bases are a match to TRBD1. Germline V gene sequence: CDR1 LGHNA, CDR2 YSLEER. The CDR3 has 18 residues. V shed 0 bases, J shed 6 bases, and the junction held 13 bases outside the gene matches.